This T cell receptor beta chain was documented in a study of monozygotic twins with inflammatory bowel disease. Regarding the study as a whole: Discordant twins showed the same repertoire similarity as concordant twins, possibly from limited power.

The input for each TCR library was approximately 3,400 ng of total RNA. Through template switching, UMIs that included a 6-nucleotide sample barcode were added. Following a re-call of the 5' RACE reads, TCRdb has one entry per CDR3 protein and lacks DNA. Reported are fewer than 400,000 distinct CDR3 sequences; the ten largest clones contain less than 6.5%. CDR3 length equals 13 residues. Germline V gene lookup returns CDR1 LGHNA and CDR2 YSLEER. Blood was collected, roughly 2.5 ml per donor. Remarks on this clonotype: Its specificity is not known.

The receptor's source is a human donor with ulcerative colitis or Crohn's disease, or a healthy co-twin of an affected twin (not recorded which). The sequencing sample was made of blood. The chain recombines TRBV4-3 with TRBJ1-5. The CDR3 sequence is CASSQGYGGPQHF.